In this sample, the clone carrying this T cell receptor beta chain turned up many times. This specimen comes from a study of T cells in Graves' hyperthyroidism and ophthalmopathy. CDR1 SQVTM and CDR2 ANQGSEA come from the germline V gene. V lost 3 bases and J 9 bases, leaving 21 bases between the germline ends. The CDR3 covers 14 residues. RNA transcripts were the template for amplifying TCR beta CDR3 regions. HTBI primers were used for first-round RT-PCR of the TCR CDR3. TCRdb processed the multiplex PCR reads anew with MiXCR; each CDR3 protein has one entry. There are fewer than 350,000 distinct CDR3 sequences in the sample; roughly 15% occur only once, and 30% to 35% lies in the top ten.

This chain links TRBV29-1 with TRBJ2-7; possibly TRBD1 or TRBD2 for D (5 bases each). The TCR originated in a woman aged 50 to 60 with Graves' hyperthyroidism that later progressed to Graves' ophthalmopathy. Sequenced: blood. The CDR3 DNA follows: TGCAGCGTTGACGGGGCCGGAGTCAACTTAGGGCAGTACTTC. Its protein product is CSVDGAGVNLGQYF.